The rows below give T cell receptor beta chains drawn from one sample of a study of patients and donors after allogeneic stem cell transplantation. TCRdb reanalysed the RT-PCR reads using MiXCR and keeps one entry per CDR3 protein. Altogether roughly 180,000 distinct CDR3 sequences are present, roughly two fifths being singletons, with the ten largest covering 33%. Sequenced material: blood, either unsorted or a sorted T cell fraction (not recorded which). Receptors originate from a human donor who was either an allogeneic HSCT recipient or a stem cell or donor lymphocyte infusion donor (not recorded which). It is not recorded whose cells these are; they may come from a transplant donor. Both conserved end residues are part of each CDR3. D genes are given only for firm matches. Clone size, where shown, is once, few, many, or a class for clones that have expanded.

. | TRBD1 | 15 | TRBJ1-1 | TRBV5-6 | CASSYHTGGATEAFF | TGTGCCAGCAGCTATCATACAGGGGGCGCCACTGAAGCTTTCTTT
few | . | 13 | TRBJ1-1 | TRBV4-2 | CASSQDRNTEAFF | TGTGCCAGCAGCCAAGACCGGAACACTGAAGCTTTCTTT
few | . | 15 | TRBJ1-4 | TRBV7-2 | CASSLLPAEEEKLFF | TGTGCCAGCAGCTTATTGCCTGCGGAAGAAGAAAAACTGTTTTTT
. | . | 15 | TRBJ1-4 | TRBV3-1 | CASSPDGGLGEKLFF | TGTGCCAGCAGCCCCGACGGGGGTTTGGGGGAAAAACTGTTTTTT
few | TRBD1 | 13 | TRBJ1-1 | TRBV7-2 | CASSSQGITEAFF | TGTGCCAGCAGCTCACAGGGGATCACTGAAGCTTTCTTT
few | TRBD1 | 16 | TRBJ1-1 | TRBV6-2/TRBV6-3 | CASSYSVFDRGTEAFF | TGTGCCAGCAGTTACTCGGTCTTTGACAGGGGGACTGAAGCTTTCTTT
. | TRBD2 | 19 | TRBJ2-5 | TRBV10-3 | CAISEGFGTSARPRETQYF | TGTGCCATCAGTGAGGGTTTCGGGACTAGCGCACGGCCAAGGGAGACCCAGTACTTC
. | TRBD1 | 16 | TRBJ1-2 | TRBV27 | CASSLTRDRGNYGYTF | TGTGCCAGCAGTTTGACCCGGGACAGGGGGAACTATGGCTACACCTTC
. | TRBD2 | 15 | TRBJ2-2 | TRBV12-3/TRBV12-4 | CASSIPGLRAGELFF | TGTGCCAGCAGTATTCCGGGACTACGGGCCGGGGAGCTGTTTTTT
. | . | 13 | TRBJ2-7 | TRBV9 | CASSIDQGYEQYF | TGTGCCAGCAGCATTGATCAGGGGTACGAGCAGTACTTC
. | . | 14 | TRBJ2-7 | TRBV7-9 | CASSFRSISYEQYF | TGTGCCAGCAGCTTTCGCTCCATCTCCTACGAGCAGTACTTC
. | . | 11 | TRBJ2-1 | TRBV10-3 | CAISQLNEQFF | TGTGCCATCAGTCAATTAAATGAGCAGTTCTTC
. | . | 14 | TRBJ1-5 | TRBV6-5 | CASSNTRSNQPQHF | TGTGCCAGCAGTAACACCCGTAGCAATCAGCCCCAGCATTTT
. | . | 15 | TRBJ2-5 | TRBV28 | CASRMGTYPGETQYF | TGTGCCAGCAGGATGGGGACTTACCCCGGGGAGACCCAGTACTTC
few | . | 17 | TRBJ1-1 | TRBV12-3/TRBV12-4 | CASSDRGVEVMNTEAFF | TGTGCCAGCTCGGATCGAGGGGTAGAGGTAATGAACACTGAAGCTTTCTTT
. | . | 17 | TRBJ1-5 | TRBV10-3 | CAISEPKHTGFHQPQHF | TGTGCCATCAGTGAGCCAAAACACACAGGGTTTCATCAGCCCCAGCATTTT